A single sample gave rise to the 5 T cell receptor beta chains below, sequenced in a study of blood T cell repertoires in COVID-19. TCRdb's table, derived via immunoSEQ multiplex PCR, lists solely in-frame clones and lacks some. The data show 280,000 or so clones, 70% to 90% seen once. The sequencing sample was made of peripheral blood. These receptors all stem from a woman aged 55-70 years with acute or convalescent COVID-19.

This chain uses TRBV4-3 with TRBJ1-2; D is undetermined. The CDR3 extends over 14 amino acids. CDR1 and CDR2 (germline): LGHNA, YSLEER. V was trimmed by 1 base and J by 6 bases, leaving 12 bases between them. The CDR3 DNA sequence: TGCGCCAGCAGCCAAGGGCAGTCCGCAGATGGCTACACCTTC. Its protein product is CASSQGQSADGYTF.

The chain uses TRBV25-1 and TRBJ2-1, with 8 bases fitting TRBD1. Germline-derived CDR1 and CDR2 are MGHDK and SYGVNS. The CDR3 is 16 amino acids. V was clipped by 8 bases and J by 5 bases; unmatched bases: 14. This CDR3 reads CASPKYRTGSDNEQFF. The CDR3 DNA reads as TGTGCCAGCCCCAAATATAGGACAGGGTCGGACAATGAGCAGTTCTTC.

This clone was counted a single time. V gene TRBV5-8 combines with J gene TRBJ2-7; TRBD2 matches at 8 bases. Germline CDR1 SGHTS, CDR2 YDEGEE. The CDR3 consists of 15 residues. V dropped 0 bases and J dropped 6; count of bases not matched to a gene: 8. For the CDR3, the DNA is TGTGCCAGCAGCTTGGACCCGGGAGGGAATGCCGAGCAGTACTTC. Translating gives CASSLDPGGNAEQYF.

V usage is TRBV28 and J usage is TRBJ2-1; D remains unclear. The CDR3 is made up of 16 amino acids. V was clipped by 4 bases and J by 0 bases, with 13 bases between them. Per the germline V gene, CDR1 is MDHEN and CDR2 is SYDVKM. CDR3 DNA sequence: TGTGCCAGCAGTTCCCCAAGCCCGGGCTCCTACAATGAGCAGTTCTTC. Translated: CASSSPSPGSYNEQFF. Filled out from reference TRBV28 and TRBJ2-1, the complete variable domain reads DVKVTQSSRYLVKRTGEKVFLECVQDMDHENMFWYRQDPGLGLRLIYFSYDVKMKEKGDIPEGYSVSREKKERFSLILESASTNQTSMYLCASSSPSPGSYNEQFFGPGTRLTVL.

The chain links TRBV3-1 (or the pseudogene TRBV3-2) to TRBJ2-2; D gene unclear. V lost 4 bases and J 6 bases, leaving 9 bases between the germline ends. The germline V gene encodes CDR1 LGHDT and CDR2 YNNKEL (reference sequence). This CDR3 comprises 13 residues. CDR3 amino acids: CASSPDGSGELFF. As DNA, the CDR3 is TGTGCCAGCAGCCCCGACGGGTCCGGGGAGCTGTTTTTT.